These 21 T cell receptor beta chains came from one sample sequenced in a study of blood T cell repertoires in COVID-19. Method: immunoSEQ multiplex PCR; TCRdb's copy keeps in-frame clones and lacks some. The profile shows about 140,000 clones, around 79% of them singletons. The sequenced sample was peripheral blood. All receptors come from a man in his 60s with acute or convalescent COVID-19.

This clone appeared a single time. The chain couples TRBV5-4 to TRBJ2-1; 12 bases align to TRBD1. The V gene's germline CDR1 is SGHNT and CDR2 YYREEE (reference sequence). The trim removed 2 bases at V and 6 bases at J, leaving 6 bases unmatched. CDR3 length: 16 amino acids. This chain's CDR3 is CASSLGAGQGANEQFF. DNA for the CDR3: TGTGCCAGCAGCTTAGGCGCGGGACAGGGGGCCAATGAGCAGTTCTTC.

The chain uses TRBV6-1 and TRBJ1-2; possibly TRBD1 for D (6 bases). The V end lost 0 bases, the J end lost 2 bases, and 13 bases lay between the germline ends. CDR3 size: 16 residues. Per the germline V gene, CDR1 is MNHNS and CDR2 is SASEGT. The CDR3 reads CASSEAGLGGNYGYTF. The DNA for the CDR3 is TGTGCCAGCAGTGAAGCCGGATTAGGGGGAAACTATGGCTACACCTTC.

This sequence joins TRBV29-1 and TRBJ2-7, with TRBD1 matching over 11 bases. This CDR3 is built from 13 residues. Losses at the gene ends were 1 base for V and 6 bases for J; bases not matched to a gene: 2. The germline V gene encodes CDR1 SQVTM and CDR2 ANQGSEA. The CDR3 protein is CSVEGTGGFEQYF. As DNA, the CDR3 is TGCAGCGTTGAAGGGACAGGGGGCTTCGAGCAGTACTTC.

CDR3 sequence (DNA): TGTGCCAGCTCTCCCGGGACTTTTGATGGCTACACCTTC. It yields the protein CASSPGTFDGYTF. The V gene is TRBV18, the J gene TRBJ1-2; D is perhaps TRBD1 (5 bases). Germline V lookup: CDR1 KGHSH, CDR2 LQKENI. The CDR3 sequence is 13 residues long. Trimming took off 6 bases at V and 6 bases at J, with 14 bases between the two ends. Full variable domain (missing parts from reference TRBV18 and TRBJ1-2): NAGVMQNPRHLVRRRGQEARLRCSPMKGHSHVYWYRQLPEEGLKFMVYLQKENIIDESGMPKERFSAEFPKEGPSILRIQQVVRGDSAAYFCASSPGTFDGYTFGSGTRLTVV.

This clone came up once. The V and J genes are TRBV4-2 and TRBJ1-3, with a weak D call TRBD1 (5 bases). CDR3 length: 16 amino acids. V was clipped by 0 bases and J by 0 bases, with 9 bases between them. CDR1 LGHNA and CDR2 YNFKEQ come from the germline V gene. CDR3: CASSQDQGSSGNTIYF. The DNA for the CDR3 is TGTGCCAGCAGCCAAGATCAGGGATCCTCTGGAAACACCATATATTTT.

The CDR3: CASSLGGRSANEQFF. CDR3 in DNA: TGTGCCAGCAGTTTGGGCGGGAGATCAGCCAATGAGCAGTTCTTC. This sequence joins TRBV28 and TRBJ2-1; 7 nucleotides align to TRBD2. Germline CDR1 reads MDHEN; CDR2 reads SYDVKM. This CDR3 is 15 amino acids long. The J segment lost 6 bases and the V segment lost 3 bases, leaving 8 bases of the junction unmatched.

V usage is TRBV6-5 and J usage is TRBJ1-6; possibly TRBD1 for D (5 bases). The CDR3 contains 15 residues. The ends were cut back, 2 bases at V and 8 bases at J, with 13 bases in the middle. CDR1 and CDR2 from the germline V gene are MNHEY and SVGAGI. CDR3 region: CASSYNQGGDSPLHF. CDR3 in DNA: TGTGCCAGCAGTTACAACCAGGGTGGGGATTCACCCCTCCACTTT.

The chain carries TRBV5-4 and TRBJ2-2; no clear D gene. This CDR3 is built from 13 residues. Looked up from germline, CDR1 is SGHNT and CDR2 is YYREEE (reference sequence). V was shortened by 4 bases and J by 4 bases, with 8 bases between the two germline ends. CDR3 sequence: CASSPPVTGELFF. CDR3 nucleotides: TGTGCCAGCAGCCCCCCAGTCACCGGGGAGCTGTTTTTT.

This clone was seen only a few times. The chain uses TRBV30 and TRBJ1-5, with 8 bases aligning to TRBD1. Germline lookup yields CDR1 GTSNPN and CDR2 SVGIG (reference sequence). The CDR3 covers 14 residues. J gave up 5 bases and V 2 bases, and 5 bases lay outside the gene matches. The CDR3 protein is CAWSLATGDQPQHF. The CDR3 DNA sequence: TGTGCCTGGAGTTTAGCGACAGGGGATCAGCCCCAGCATTTT.

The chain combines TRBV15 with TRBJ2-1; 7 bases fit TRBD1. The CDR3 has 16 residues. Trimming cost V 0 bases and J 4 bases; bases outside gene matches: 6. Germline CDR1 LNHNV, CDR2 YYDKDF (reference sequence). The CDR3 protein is CATSRDPGQVYNEQFF. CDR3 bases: TGTGCCACCAGCAGAGATCCAGGACAGGTATACAATGAGCAGTTCTTC.

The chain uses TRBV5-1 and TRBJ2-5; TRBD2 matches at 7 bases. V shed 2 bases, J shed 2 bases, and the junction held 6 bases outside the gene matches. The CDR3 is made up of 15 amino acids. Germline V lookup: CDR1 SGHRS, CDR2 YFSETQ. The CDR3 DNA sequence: TGCGCCAGCAGCTTACCTAGCGGCTTACAAGAGACCCAGTACTTC. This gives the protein CASSLPSGLQETQYF.

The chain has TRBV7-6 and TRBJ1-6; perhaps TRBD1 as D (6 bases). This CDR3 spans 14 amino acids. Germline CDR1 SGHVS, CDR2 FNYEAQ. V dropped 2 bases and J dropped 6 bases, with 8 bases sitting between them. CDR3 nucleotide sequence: TGTGCCAGCAGCTTAATGGGGGCTAATTCACCCCTCCACTTT. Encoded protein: CASSLMGANSPLHF.

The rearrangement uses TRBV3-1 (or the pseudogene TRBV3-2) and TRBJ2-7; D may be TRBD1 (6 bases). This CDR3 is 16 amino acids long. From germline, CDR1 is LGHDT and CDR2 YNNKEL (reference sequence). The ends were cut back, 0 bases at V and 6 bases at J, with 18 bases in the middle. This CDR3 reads CASSQDFGTTGTEQYF. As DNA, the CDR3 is TGTGCCAGCAGCCAAGATTTTGGGACCACAGGGACCGAGCAGTACTTC.

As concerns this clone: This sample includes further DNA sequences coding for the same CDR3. In nucleotides, the CDR3 is TGTGCCAGCAGCCAAGATCTAGCGGGCTCCTACAATGAGCAGTTCTTC. Its translation: CASSQDLAGSYNEQFF. The chain carries TRBV4-2 and TRBJ2-1; 8 bases agree with TRBD2. Germline V gives CDR1 LGHNA, CDR2 YNFKEQ. The length of the CDR3 is 16 residues. J lost 0 bases, V lost 0 bases, and 1 base had no gene match.

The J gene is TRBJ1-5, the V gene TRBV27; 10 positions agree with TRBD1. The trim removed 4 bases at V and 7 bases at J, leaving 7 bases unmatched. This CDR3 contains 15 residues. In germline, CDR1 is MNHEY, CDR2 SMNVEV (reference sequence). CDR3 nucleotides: TGTGCCAGCAGTTCTACCGGGACAGGGGTCCAGCCCCAGCATTTT. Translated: CASSSTGTGVQPQHF.

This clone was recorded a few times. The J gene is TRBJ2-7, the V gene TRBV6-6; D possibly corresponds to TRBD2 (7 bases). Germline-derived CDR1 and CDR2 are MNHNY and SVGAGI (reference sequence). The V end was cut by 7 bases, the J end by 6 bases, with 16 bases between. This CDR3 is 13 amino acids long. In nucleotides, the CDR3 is TGTGCCAGCACCCGGGGGGCCCTCGGCGAGCAGTACTTC. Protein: CASTRGALGEQYF.

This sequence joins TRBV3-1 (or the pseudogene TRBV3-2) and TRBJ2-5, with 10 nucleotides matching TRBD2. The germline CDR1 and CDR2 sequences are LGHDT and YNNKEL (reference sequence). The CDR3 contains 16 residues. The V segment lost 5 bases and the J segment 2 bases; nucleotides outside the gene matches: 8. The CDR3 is CASSAKVTSGQETQYF. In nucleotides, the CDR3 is TGTGCCAGCAGCGCAAAGGTGACTAGCGGGCAAGAGACCCAGTACTTC.

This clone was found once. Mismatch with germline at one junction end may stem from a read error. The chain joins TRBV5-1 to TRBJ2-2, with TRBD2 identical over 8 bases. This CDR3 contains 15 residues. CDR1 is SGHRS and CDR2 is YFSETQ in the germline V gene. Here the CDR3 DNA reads TGCGCCAGCAGCTTGGGCGGGGGGAACGCCGGGGAGCTGTTTTTT. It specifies CASSLGGGNAGELFF.

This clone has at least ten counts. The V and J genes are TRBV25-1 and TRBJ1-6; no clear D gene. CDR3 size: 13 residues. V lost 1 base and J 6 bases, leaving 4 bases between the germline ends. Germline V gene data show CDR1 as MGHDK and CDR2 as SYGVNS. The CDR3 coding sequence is TGTGCCAGCAGTGAATCCAGTAATTCACCCCTCCACTTT. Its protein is CASSESSNSPLHF.

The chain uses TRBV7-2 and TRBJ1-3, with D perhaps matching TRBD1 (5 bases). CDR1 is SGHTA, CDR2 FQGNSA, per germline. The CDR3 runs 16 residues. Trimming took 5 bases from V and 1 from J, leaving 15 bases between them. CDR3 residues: CASSPDSGGSGNTIYF. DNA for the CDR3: TGTGCCAGCAGCCCAGACTCGGGGGGATCTGGAAACACCATATATTTT.

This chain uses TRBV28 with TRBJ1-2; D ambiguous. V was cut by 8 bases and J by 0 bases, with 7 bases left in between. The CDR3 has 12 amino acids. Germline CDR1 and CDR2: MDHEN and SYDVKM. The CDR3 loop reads CASREANYGYTF. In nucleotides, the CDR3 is TGTGCCAGCCGCGAAGCTAACTATGGCTACACCTTC.